These 8 T cell receptor beta chains were all obtained from the same sample, sequenced in a study of cytomegalovirus exposure and HLA in healthy donors. Both 60 Vbeta primers and 13 Jbeta primers went into the PCR. Clones were sequenced by immunoSEQ multiplex PCR, and TCRdb holds only the in-frame ones, with some missing. This table holds 60,000 to 70,000 clones, roughly 75% found once. The sample consisted of PBMCs. The origin of the receptors is a man between 60 and 75 years old in good health and CMV-seropositive.

The genes are TRBV5-5 and TRBJ1-4; D is ambiguous. The CDR3 spans 16 residues. Germline CDR1 reads SGHKS; CDR2 reads YYEKEE (reference sequence). With 0 bases removed from V and 3 bases from J, the gap between germline ends came to 12 bases. CDR3 region: CASSLAVGIPNEKLFF. In DNA, the CDR3 is TGTGCCAGCAGCTTGGCCGTCGGGATACCTAATGAAAAACTGTTTTTT.

J is TRBJ2-7 and V is TRBV9, with 9 positions matching TRBD2. The CDR3 covers 14 residues. CDR1 SGDLS and CDR2 YYNGEE come from the germline V gene. V lost 2 bases and J lost 6; bases outside the gene matches: 6. DNA of the CDR3: TGTGCCAGCAGCGTTGGGACTAGCAGTCGCGAGCAGTACTTC. It yields the protein CASSVGTSSREQYF.

The chain links TRBV5-1 to TRBJ2-3; 11 bases fit TRBD1. V lost 3 bases, J lost 9 bases, and 9 bases stayed unmatched. There are 15 residues in the CDR3. Germline assignment: CDR1 SGHRS and CDR2 YFSETQ. The DNA for the CDR3 is TGCGCCAGCAGCTCCCGGACAGGGGGCGCAACGACGCAGTATTTT. It codes for CASSSRTGGATTQYF.

Of note for this clone: One end of the junction fails to match germline, which may point to a read error. The chain uses TRBV11-3 and TRBJ2-1, with 7 bases identical to TRBD2. Germline V CDR1 and CDR2: SGHNT, YENEEA. CDR3 length: 17 residues. This CDR3 reads CVSSLDGAGRSYNEQFF. CDR3 nucleotide sequence: TGTGTCAGCAGCTTAGATGGAGCGGGACGTTCCTACAATGAGCAGTTCTTC.

This sequence joins TRBV27 and TRBJ1-2, with D possibly being TRBD1 (5 bases). V was trimmed by 1 base and J by 5 bases, leaving 11 bases between them. The CDR3 runs 14 residues. From germline, CDR1 is MNHEY and CDR2 SMNVEV (reference sequence). In DNA form, the CDR3 reads TGTGCCAGCAGTTTATTAGGGGTAGGGTATGGCTACACCTTC. Translating it yields CASSLLGVGYGYTF.

V gene TRBV7-9 combines with J gene TRBJ2-5; tentative D call: TRBD1 (6 bases). CDR3 size: 15 residues. The V and J ends lost 5 bases and 1 base respectively, with 14 bases between them. The V gene's germline CDR1 is SEHNR and CDR2 FQNEAQ (reference sequence). The CDR3 DNA reads TGTGCCAGCAGCCTTGACAGGAGCTTCCAAGAGACCCAGTACTTC. Protein: CASSLDRSFQETQYF.

The V gene is TRBV6-1, the J gene TRBJ1-2; 7 positions match TRBD1. This CDR3 has 12 amino acids. J lost 8 bases, V lost 7 bases, and 7 bases had no gene match. Germline V gene lookup returns CDR1 MNHNS and CDR2 SASEGT. DNA of the CDR3: TGTGCCAGCACCCCGACAGGGAGGGGCTACACCTTC. Encoded protein: CASTPTGRGYTF.

This clone has a single count. The V and J genes are TRBV2 and TRBJ2-1, with D unclear. The CDR3 spans 15 residues. Germline CDR1 SNHLY, CDR2 FYNNEI. The ends were cut back, 2 bases at V and 9 bases at J, with 17 bases in the middle. The CDR3 sequence is CASSETSWLVIEQFF. In nucleotides, the CDR3 is TGTGCCAGCAGTGAAACAAGTTGGCTAGTAATTGAGCAGTTCTTC.